A selection of T cell receptor beta chains follows, all from one sample in a study of spatial heterogeneity in lung cancer. TCRdb ran MiXCR on the 5' RACE reads and lists one entry per CDR3 protein. Of 3,200 or so distinct CDR3 sequences listed, 20% were seen once; the top ten hold less than 45%. The source was PBMCs, collected at follow-up. These receptor sequences come from a male donor with early-stage non-small cell lung cancer. The conserved cysteine and the conserved F or W are not part of the CDR3 here. The D gene is left open where the match is weak.

v_call cdr3_length d_call cdr3_aa
TRBV11-2 13 TRBD2 ASSLAGGPGDTQY
TRBV27 16 TRBD2 ASSSGTSGALLTDTQY
TRBV5-1 13 . ASSLSVGLGETQY
TRBV15 14 . ATSHYTGFGTDTQY
TRBV28 16 . ASSTIRGGQGVQETQY
TRBV6-5 9 . ASVKGGVAF
TRBV7-2 12 . ASSVTWDSRDYT
TRBV2 12 TRBD1 ASRPTGKENGYT
TRBV6-5 13 . ASSYSEQGHDEQY
TRBV7-9 12 . ASSLLQGADTQY
TRBV10-3 14 TRBD2 AIRPGLAGPIDTQY
TRBV7-6 14 TRBD2 ASSLMVSGVENEQF
TRBV9 13 . ASSVAGTTGREQY
TRBV11-2 10 . ASSYGGGEQF
TRBV7-2 16 TRBD2 ASSSPSGLAESTDTQY
TRBV27 14 TRBD1 ASKIGAGGFVTTEY
TRBV29-1 12 . SVEGGSSADTQY
TRBV7-2 12 TRBD2 ASSPRTSGKEQF
TRBV19 13 TRBD1 ASMGQFSGANVLT
TRBV27 10 . ASSSTSQTQY
TRBV6-6 12 . ASGTASGTGELF
TRBV5-1 14 TRBD1 ASSSGATGGKETQY
TRBV27 13 . ASSRLEMSTDTQY
TRBV11-2 12 . ASSLATGGREQF
TRBV7-9 10 . ASIHGSGELF
TRBV30 14 . AWSGRARGKSYEQY
TRBV12-5 10 . ASGLNTGELF
TRBV28 9 . ASTGSYEQY
TRBV20-1 14 TRBD2 SAREAAGEIQETQY
TRBV24-1 13 . ATSGGPGSYNEQF
TRBV7-8 12 . ASTLGQRTDTQY
TRBV6-5 13 . ASSFEREHLNEQF
TRBV6-1 12 TRBD1 ASTPGQGAGELF
TRBV7-2 10 TRBD1 ASSLRGLEQY
TRBV6-6 13 . ASRHGGGPNPEAF
TRBV6-2/TRBV6-3 10 TRBD1 ASTHRQGPQH
TRBV7-2 13 TRBD2 ASSFSPTSGYEQF
TRBV7-9 13 . ASSLGSQALIPLH
TRBV12-3/TRBV12-4 11 . ASSANLGYTQY
TRBV18 13 . ASSPRAQDQETQY
TRBV3-1 14 TRBD2 ASSQEWLAGWVEQF
TRBV20-1 11 TRBD1 SALPGQQETQY
TRBV6-2/TRBV6-3 10 . ASSQDTGELF
TRBV5-4 16 TRBD1 ASSLGTGFAVSYNEQF
TRBV25-1 11 TRBD2 ASAGVRGNEQF
TRBV4-2 14 TRBD1 ASSPVTGSGNQPQH
TRBV6-2/TRBV6-3 12 TRBD1 ASSYRDRVHEQY
TRBV5-1 16 . ASRLHRAGADSGNTIY
TRBV7-8 11 . ASSLRDKREAF
TRBV30 13 . AWSVNRRGGVALF
TRBV7-9 15 . ASSLADGSPSTDTQY